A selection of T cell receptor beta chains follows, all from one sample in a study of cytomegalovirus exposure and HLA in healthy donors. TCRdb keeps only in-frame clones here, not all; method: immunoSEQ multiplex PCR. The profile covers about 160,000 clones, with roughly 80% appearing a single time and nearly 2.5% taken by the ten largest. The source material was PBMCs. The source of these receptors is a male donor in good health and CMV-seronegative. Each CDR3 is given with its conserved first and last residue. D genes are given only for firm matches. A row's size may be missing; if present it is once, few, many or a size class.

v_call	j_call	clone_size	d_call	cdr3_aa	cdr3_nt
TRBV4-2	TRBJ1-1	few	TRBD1	CASSQAGTGVTGAEAFF	TGTGCCAGCAGCCAAGCAGGGACAGGGGTGACCGGGGCTGAAGCTTTCTTT
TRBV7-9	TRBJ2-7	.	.	CASSPWRSGEQYEQYF	TGTGCCAGCAGCCCATGGAGATCGGGAGAGCAGTACGAGCAGTACTTC
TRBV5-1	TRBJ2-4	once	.	CASSLGAGAQNIQYF	TGCGCCAGCAGCTTGGGAGCAGGGGCACAAAACATTCAGTACTTC
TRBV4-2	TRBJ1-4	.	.	CASSQVGGEFEKLFF	TGTGCCAGCAGCCAGGTTGGAGGGGAGTTTGAAAAACTGTTTTTT
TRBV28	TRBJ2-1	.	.	CASSPPRPKGFNEQFF	TGTGCCAGCAGTCCGCCCCGGCCCAAGGGGTTCAATGAGCAGTTCTTC
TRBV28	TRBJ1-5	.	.	CASSLSLSSNQPQHF	TGTGCCAGCAGTTTATCGCTTAGTAGCAATCAGCCCCAGCATTTT
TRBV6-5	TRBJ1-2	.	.	CASSYDAGQNYGYTF	TGTGCCAGCAGTTACGATGCAGGGCAGAATTATGGCTACACCTTC
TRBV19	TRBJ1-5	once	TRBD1	CASAKTGYNQPQHF	TGTGCCAGCGCGAAGACAGGGTACAATCAGCCCCAGCATTTT
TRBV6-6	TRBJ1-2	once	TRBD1	CASSPGQLNYGYTF	TGTGCCAGCAGTCCGGGACAGCTCAATTATGGCTACACCTTC
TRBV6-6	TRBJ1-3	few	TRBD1	CASSKDRARNTIYF	TGTGCCAGCAGCAAGGACAGGGCAAGAAACACCATATATTTT
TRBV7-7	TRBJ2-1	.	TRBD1	CASSPFTGGASYNEQFF	TGTGCCAGCAGCCCATTCACAGGGGGCGCGTCCTACAATGAGCAGTTCTTC
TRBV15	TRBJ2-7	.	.	CATSRDQGKVRSYEQYF	TGTGCCACCAGCAGAGATCAGGGCAAAGTTCGGTCCTACGAGCAGTACTTC
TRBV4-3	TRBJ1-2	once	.	CASSQEGSYGYTF	TGCGCCAGCAGCCAGGAAGGGAGCTATGGCTACACCTTC
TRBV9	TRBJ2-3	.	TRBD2	CASSASGTSGRAEMGTDTQYF	TGTGCCAGCAGCGCGTCCGGGACTAGCGGGAGGGCCGAGATGGGCACAGATACGCAGTATTTT
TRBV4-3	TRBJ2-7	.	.	CASSQSRGGVYEQYF	TGCGCCAGCAGCCAGAGTAGGGGAGGAGTCTACGAGCAGTACTTC
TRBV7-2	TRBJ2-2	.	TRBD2	CASSQPGGGPGGELFF	TGTGCCAGCAGCCAACCCGGCGGGGGGCCGGGCGGGGAGCTGTTTTTT
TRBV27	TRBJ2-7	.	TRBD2	CASRGTSGRPYEQYF	TGTGCCAGCCGTGGGACTAGCGGGCGTCCCTACGAGCAGTACTTC
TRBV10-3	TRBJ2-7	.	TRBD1	CAIRTGRFFRYEQYF	TGTGCCATCAGGACAGGGCGTTTTTTTCGATACGAGCAGTACTTC
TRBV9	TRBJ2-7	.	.	CASSVLPGDSSYEQYF	TGTGCCAGCAGCGTACTCCCGGGGGATAGCTCCTACGAGCAGTACTTC
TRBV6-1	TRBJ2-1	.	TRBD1	CASSETGAGPWEQFF	TGTGCCAGCAGTGAGACAGGGGCTGGGCCGTGGGAGCAGTTCTTC
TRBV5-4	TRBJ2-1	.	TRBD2	CASTLGLAGGSIYNEQFF	TGTGCCAGCACCCTCGGACTAGCGGGAGGATCGATATACAATGAGCAGTTCTTC
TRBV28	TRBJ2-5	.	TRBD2	CASSLSTSGRFGTQYF	TGTGCCAGCAGTTTATCGACTAGCGGGAGGTTTGGGACCCAGTACTTC
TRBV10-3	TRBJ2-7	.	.	CAISESAYYEQYF	TGTGCCATCAGTGAGTCCGCCTACTACGAGCAGTACTTC
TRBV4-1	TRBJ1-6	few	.	CASSQEETNSPLHF	TGCGCCAGCAGCCAAGAGGAGACCAATTCACCCCTCCACTTT
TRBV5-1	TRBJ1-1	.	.	CASGLRPGDTEAFF	TGCGCCAGTGGCCTCCGGCCCGGAGACACTGAAGCTTTCTTT
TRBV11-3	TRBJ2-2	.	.	CASSLGRGSGELFF	TGTGCCAGCAGCCTAGGGAGAGGTTCCGGGGAGCTGTTTTTT
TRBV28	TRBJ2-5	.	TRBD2	CASSSPGTSGRETQYF	TGTGCCAGCAGTTCTCCCGGGACTAGCGGGAGGGAGACCCAGTACTTC
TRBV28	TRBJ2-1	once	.	CASSGGAGLIYNEQFF	TGTGCCAGCAGCGGAGGGGCGGGGTTGATCTACAATGAGCAGTTCTTC
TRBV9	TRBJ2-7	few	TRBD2	CASSASGGAYEQYF	TGTGCCAGCAGCGCCAGCGGGGGGGCCTACGAGCAGTACTTC
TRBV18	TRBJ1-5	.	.	CASSPDTFKDQPQHF	TGTGCCAGCTCCCCGGACACCTTTAAGGATCAGCCCCAGCATTTT
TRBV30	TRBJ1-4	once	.	CASGTAGDEKLFF	TGTGCCTCCGGGACCGCGGGGGATGAAAAACTGTTTTTT
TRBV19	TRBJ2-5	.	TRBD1	CASSIGAGGAETQYF	TGTGCCAGTAGTATTGGGGCAGGGGGCGCAGAGACCCAGTACTTC
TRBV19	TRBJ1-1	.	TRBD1	CASSTRDRGRTDTEAFF	TGTGCCAGTAGTACGCGAGACAGGGGGCGAACGGACACTGAAGCTTTCTTT
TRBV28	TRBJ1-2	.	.	CASSFEGLYGYTF	TGTGCCAGCAGTTTCGAGGGACTCTATGGCTACACCTTC
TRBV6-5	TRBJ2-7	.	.	CASSNYRGFYEQYF	TGTGCCAGCAGTAATTACCGAGGGTTTTACGAGCAGTACTTC
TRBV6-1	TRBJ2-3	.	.	CASSDRDIVSDTQYF	TGTGCCAGCAGTGACCGGGACATAGTTTCAGATACGCAGTATTTT
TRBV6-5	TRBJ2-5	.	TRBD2	CASSYLAENQETQYF	TGTGCCAGCAGTTACCTAGCGGAAAACCAAGAGACCCAGTACTTC
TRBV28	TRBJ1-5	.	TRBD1	CASSFLQIQGAGDF	TGTGCCAGCAGTTTCCTGCAAATACAGGGGGCTGGGGATTTT
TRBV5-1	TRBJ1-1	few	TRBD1	CASSLGTGVATEAFF	TGCGCCAGCAGCTTGGGGACAGGTGTAGCGACTGAAGCTTTCTTT
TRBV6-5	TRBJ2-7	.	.	CASTNRDTYEQYF	TGTGCCAGCACCAACCGGGACACTTACGAGCAGTACTTC
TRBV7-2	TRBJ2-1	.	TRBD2	CASSPGLAGGPTGEQFF	TGTGCCAGCAGCCCCGGACTAGCGGGAGGGCCAACAGGTGAGCAGTTCTTC
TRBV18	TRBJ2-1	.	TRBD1	CASSPGTGGVNNEQFF	TGTGCCAGCTCACCGGGGACAGGGGGCGTTAACAATGAGCAGTTCTTC
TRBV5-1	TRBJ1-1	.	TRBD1	CASSELTGGNTEAFF	TGCGCCAGCAGCGAATTGACAGGGGGGAACACTGAAGCTTTCTTT
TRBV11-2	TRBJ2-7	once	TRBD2	CASSLDTLSGRTF	TGTGCCAGCAGCTTAGATACCCTTAGCGGGAGGACTTTC
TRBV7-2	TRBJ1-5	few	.	CASSLGSLSNQPQHF	TGTGCCAGCAGCTTAGGGAGCTTAAGCAATCAGCCCCAGCATTTT
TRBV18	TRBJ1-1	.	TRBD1	CASSPGQVSEAFF	TGTGCCAGCTCACCCGGACAGGTCTCTGAAGCTTTCTTT
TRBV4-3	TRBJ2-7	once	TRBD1	CASSQDWDRGVEQYF	TGCGCCAGCAGCCAAGATTGGGACAGGGGTGTCGAGCAGTACTTC
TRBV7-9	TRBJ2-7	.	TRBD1	CASSKGWTGDYEQYF	TGTGCCAGCAGCAAAGGGTGGACAGGGGACTACGAGCAGTACTTC
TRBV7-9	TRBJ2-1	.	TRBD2	CASSLDRPSGRGYNEQFF	TGTGCCAGCAGCTTAGATCGGCCTAGCGGGAGGGGGTACAATGAGCAGTTCTTC
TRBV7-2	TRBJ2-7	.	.	CASSLVVDRPSYEQYF	TGTGCCAGCAGCTTAGTGGTCGACAGGCCTTCCTACGAGCAGTACTTC
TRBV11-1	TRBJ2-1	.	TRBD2	CASSPPGLAVSSYNEQFF	TGTGCCAGCAGCCCCCCAGGACTAGCGGTTAGCTCCTACAATGAGCAGTTCTTC